Here is one T cell receptor (beta chain) with its context. Its antigen remains unknown. Data came from immunoSEQ multiplex PCR; TCRdb stores just in-frame clones and leaves some out. The sample lists about 51,000 clones, 85% to 95% seen once, with under 0.25% in the top ten. The sample belongs to a study of graft-versus-host responses after intestinal transplantation. About the research overall: As for transplant type, recipients had multivisceral, liver-intestinal, or isolated intestinal grafts. General study findings and limits: GvH clones were identified in recipient marrow, with some first appearing in ileum or blood.

The CDR3 spans 15 residues. V shed 2 bases and J shed 4 bases, with 14 bases lying between them. CDR1 is MNHNS and CDR2 is SASEGT in the germline V gene. The starting material was unstimulated CD8+ T cells sorted from spleen or lymph node cells, obtained before transplant. The receptor was derived from a human donor who was the organ donor for an intestinal transplant. V and J are TRBV6-1 and TRBJ1-2; D is possibly TRBD1 (5 bases). CDR3 sequence (DNA): TGTGCCAGCAGTGAAATCATTTCGGGGCTCTATGGCTACACCTTC. Amino acids: CASSEIISGLYGYTF.